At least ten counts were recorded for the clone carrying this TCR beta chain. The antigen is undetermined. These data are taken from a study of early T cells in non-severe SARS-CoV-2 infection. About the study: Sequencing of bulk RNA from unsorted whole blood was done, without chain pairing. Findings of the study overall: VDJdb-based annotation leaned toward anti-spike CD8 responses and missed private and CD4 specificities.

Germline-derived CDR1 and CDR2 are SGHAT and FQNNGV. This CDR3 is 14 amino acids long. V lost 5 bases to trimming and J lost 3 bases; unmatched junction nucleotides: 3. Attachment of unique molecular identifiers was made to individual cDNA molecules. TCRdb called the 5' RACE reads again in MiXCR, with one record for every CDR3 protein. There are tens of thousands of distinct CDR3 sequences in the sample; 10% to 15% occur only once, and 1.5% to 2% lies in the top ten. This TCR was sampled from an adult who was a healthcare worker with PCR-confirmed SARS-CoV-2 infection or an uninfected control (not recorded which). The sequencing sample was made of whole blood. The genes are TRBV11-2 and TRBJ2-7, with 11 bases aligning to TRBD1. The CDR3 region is CASSGQGAGYEQYF. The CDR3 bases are TGTGCCAGCAGCGGACAGGGGGCAGGCTACGAGCAGTACTTC.